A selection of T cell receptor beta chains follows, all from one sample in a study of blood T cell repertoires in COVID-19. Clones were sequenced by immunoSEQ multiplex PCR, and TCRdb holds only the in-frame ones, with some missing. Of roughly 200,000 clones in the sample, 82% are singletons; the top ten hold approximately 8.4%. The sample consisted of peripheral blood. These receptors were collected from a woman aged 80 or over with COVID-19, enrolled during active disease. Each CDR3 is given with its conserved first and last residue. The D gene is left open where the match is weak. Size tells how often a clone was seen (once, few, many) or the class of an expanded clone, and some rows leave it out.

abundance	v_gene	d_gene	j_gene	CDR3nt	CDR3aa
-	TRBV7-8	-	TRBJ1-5	TGTGCCAGCAGCTTGAGTGACAATCAGCCCCAGCATTTT	CASSLSDNQPQHF
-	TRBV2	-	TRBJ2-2	TGTGCCAGCAGGACGACTCTTCGCGCCGGGGAGCTGTTTTTT	CASRTTLRAGELFF
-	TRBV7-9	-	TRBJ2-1	TGTGCCAGCAGCACCCAACAGGGCAATGAGCAGTTCTTC	CASSTQQGNEQFF
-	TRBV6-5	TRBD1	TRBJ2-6	TGTGCCAGCAGTTTAGGGGGCGCCGGGGCCAACGTCCTGACTTTC	CASSLGGAGANVLTF
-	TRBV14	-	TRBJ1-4	TGTGCCAGCAGCCGACAGCTAACTAATGAAAAACTGTTTTTT	CASSRQLTNEKLFF
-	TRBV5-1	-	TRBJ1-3	TGCGCCAGCAGCTTAACGGACAGAACCTCTGGAAACACCATATATTTT	CASSLTDRTSGNTIYF
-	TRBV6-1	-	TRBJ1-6	TGTGCCAGCAGTGAGAAGGGGCCCTCCTATAATTCACCCCTCCACTTT	CASSEKGPSYNSPLHF
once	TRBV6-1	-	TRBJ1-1	TGTGCCAGCAGTGAAAACGGGAGAATGAACACTGAAGCTTTCTTT	CASSENGRMNTEAFF
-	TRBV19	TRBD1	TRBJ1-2	TGTGCCAGTACCATAGGGACAGGGAGCAGAGGCTACACCTTC	CASTIGTGSRGYTF
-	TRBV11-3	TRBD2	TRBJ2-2	TGTGCCAGCAGCTTAGATAGGTGGAGTAGCGGGAGGCCGAACACCGGGGAGCTGTTTTTT	CASSLDRWSSGRPNTGELFF
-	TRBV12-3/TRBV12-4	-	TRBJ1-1	TGTGCCAGCAGTTTCGACACGAACACTGAAGCTTTCTTT	CASSFDTNTEAFF
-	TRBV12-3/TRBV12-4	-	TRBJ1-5	TGTGCCAGCACCCGCGAGAGAACTCAGCCCCAGCATTTT	CASTRERTQPQHF
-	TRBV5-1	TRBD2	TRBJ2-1	TGCGCCAGCAGCTTGGCCCTAGCGGGAGGAAATAATGAGCAGTTCTTC	CASSLALAGGNNEQFF
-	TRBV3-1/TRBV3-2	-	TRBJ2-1	TGTGCCAGCAGCCTCAACAATGAGCAGTTCTTC	CASSLNNEQFF
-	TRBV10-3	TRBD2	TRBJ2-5	TGTGCCATCAGTGAGGCGGGACTAGCACGTAGTGAGACCCAGTACTTC	CAISEAGLARSETQYF
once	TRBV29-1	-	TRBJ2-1	TGCAGCGTTGATTTACAGGGAGTTCCTGAGCAGTTCTTC	CSVDLQGVPEQFF
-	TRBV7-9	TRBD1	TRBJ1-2	TGTGCCAGCAGCTTAGCGGGGGGGACAGGCTATGGCTACACCTTC	CASSLAGGTGYGYTF
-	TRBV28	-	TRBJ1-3	TGTGCCAGCAAACAGGGATCCTCTGGAAACACCATATATTTT	CASKQGSSGNTIYF
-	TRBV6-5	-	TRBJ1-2	TGTGCCAGCAGTTACGAAGCAGGTCCCAACTATGGCTACACCTTC	CASSYEAGPNYGYTF
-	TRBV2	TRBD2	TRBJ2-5	TGTGCCAGCAGTGCCGGACTAGCGAGGGAGACCCAGTACTTC	CASSAGLARETQYF
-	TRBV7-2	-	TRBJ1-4	TGTGCCAGCAGCTTAGCGAGTACAGCAACTAATGAAAAACTGTTTTTT	CASSLASTATNEKLFF
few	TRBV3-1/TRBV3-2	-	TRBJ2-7	TGTGCCAGCAGCCAAGTCGAGTCAGGCGAGCAGTACTTC	CASSQVESGEQYF
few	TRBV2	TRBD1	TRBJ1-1	TGTGCCAGCAGATTAGGACAGGGTAAAGCTTTCTTT	CASRLGQGKAFF
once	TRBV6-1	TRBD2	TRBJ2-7	TGTGCCAGCAGTAAAGGGACTAGCGGGAGCCCTTTATCCTACGAGCAGTACTTC	CASSKGTSGSPLSYEQYF
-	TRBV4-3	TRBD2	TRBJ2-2	TGCGCCAGCAGCCAAGCCAGGGCGGGAGGGCCCACCGGGGAGCTGTTTTTT	CASSQARAGGPTGELFF
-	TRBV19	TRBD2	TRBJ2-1	TGTGCCAGTAGCCGGAGCGGGGGGATCTACAATGAGCAGTTCTTC	CASSRSGGIYNEQFF
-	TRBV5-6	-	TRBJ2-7	TGTGCCAGCAGCATCTCCCCCCTCTACGAGCAGTACTTC	CASSISPLYEQYF
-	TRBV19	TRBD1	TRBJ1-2	TGTGCCAGTAGTATTACACAGGGGGCTGGAGGCTACACCTTC	CASSITQGAGGYTF
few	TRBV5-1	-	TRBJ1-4	TGCGCCAGCAGCTTCGGGAATAATGAAAAACTGTTTTTT	CASSFGNNEKLFF
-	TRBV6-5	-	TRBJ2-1	TGTGCCAGCAGTCGACCTCAGGCCTACAATGAGCAGTTCTTC	CASSRPQAYNEQFF
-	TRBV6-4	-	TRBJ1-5	TGTGCCAGCAGTCCTACGGGTGTGGGTCAGCCCCAGCATTTT	CASSPTGVGQPQHF
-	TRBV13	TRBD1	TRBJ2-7	TGTGCCAGCAGCGGTGGGACAGGGGGGGAGCAGTACTTC	CASSGGTGGEQYF
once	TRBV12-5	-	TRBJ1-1	TGTGCTAGTCTTAAGGTGGGGCTCACCACTGAAGCTTTCTTT	CASLKVGLTTEAFF
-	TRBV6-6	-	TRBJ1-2	TGTGCCAGCAGCCGCACAGAAAACTATGGCTACACCTTC	CASSRTENYGYTF
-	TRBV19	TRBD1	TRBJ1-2	TGTGCCAGTAGTGCCACGATGACAGGGGGCTATGGCTACACCTTC	CASSATMTGGYGYTF
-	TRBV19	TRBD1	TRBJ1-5	TGTGCCAGTAGTACCGGGACAGAGATTTTGAGACAGCCCCAGCATTTT	CASSTGTEILRQPQHF
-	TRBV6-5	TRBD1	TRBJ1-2	TGTGCCAGCAGTTACGGCCAAAAGGACAGGGGTTATGGCTACACCTTC	CASSYGQKDRGYGYTF
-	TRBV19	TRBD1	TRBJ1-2	TGTGCCAGTAGTATTGGCGGAAGGGGGCCTCGCTATGGCTACACCTTC	CASSIGGRGPRYGYTF
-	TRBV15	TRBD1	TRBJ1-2	TGTGCCACCAGCAGAGATTATAACAGGGGAGACGGCTATGGCTACACCTTC	CATSRDYNRGDGYGYTF
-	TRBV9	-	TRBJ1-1	TGTGCCAGCAGCGGCGGGACCACCCAAGTCTCTGAAGCTTTCTTT	CASSGGTTQVSEAFF
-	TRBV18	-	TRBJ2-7	TGTGCCAGCTCACCCCCGTGGAGTAGCTCCTACGAGCAGTACTTC	CASSPPWSSSYEQYF
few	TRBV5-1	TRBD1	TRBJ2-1	TGCGCCAGCAGCGGCGGGACAGGCAATGAGCAGTTCTTC	CASSGGTGNEQFF
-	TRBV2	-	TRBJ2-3	TGTGCCAGCAGTGACTACACAGATACGCAGTATTTT	CASSDYTDTQYF